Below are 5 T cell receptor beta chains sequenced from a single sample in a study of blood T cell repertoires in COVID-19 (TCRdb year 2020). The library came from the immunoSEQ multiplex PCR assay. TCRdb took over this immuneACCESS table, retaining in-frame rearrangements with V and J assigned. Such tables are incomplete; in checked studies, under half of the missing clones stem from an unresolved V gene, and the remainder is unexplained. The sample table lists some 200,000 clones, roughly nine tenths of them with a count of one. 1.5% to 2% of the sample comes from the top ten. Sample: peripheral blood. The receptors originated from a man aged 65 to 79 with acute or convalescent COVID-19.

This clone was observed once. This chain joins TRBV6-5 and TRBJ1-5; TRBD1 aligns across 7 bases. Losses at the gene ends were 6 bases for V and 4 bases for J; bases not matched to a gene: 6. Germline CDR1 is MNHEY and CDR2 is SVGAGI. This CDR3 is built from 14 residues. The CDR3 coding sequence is TGTGCCAGCAGGAGTGCAGGGGGGAATCAGCCCCAGCATTTT. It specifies CASRSAGGNQPQHF.

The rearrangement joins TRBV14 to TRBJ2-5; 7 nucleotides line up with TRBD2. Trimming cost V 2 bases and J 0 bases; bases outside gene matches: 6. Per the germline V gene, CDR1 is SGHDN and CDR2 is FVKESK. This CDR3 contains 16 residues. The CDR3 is CASSQWASGYQETQYF. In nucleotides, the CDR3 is TGTGCCAGCAGCCAATGGGCTAGCGGATACCAAGAGACCCAGTACTTC.

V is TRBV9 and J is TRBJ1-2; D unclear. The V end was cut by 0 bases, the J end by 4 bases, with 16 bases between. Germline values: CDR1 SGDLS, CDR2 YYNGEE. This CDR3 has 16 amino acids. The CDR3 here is CASSVDADFYSYGYTF. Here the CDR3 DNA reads TGTGCCAGCAGCGTAGATGCGGATTTCTACTCCTATGGCTACACCTTC.

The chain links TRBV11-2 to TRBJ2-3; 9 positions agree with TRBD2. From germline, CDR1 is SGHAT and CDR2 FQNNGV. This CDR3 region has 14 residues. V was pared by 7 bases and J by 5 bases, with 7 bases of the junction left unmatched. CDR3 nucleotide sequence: TGTGCCAGCAATAGCGGGAGCTTGGGAGATACGCAGTATTTT. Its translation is CASNSGSLGDTQYF.

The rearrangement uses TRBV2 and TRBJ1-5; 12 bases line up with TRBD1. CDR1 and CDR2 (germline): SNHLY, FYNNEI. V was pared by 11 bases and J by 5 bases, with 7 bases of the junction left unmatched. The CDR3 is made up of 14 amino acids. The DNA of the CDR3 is TGTGCCGGATCCCGGGACAGGGGGCATCAGCCCCAGCATTTT. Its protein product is CAGSRDRGHQPQHF.